This T cell receptor beta chain was identified in a study of blood T cell repertoires in COVID-19. TCRdb keeps only in-frame clones here, not all; method: immunoSEQ multiplex PCR. The sample carries tens of thousands of clones, about 90% recorded once. Trimming left V 1 base short and J 4 bases short, with 16 bases between. The germline CDR1 and CDR2 sequences are SGHTA and FQGNSA. The CDR3 spans 16 residues. The TCR sequence derives from a human donor in a cohort sampled during active COVID-19. The sequencing sample was made of peripheral blood. V is TRBV7-2 and J is TRBJ1-2, with a weak D call TRBD1 (6 bases). CDR3 sequence: CASSLDPPGVFYGYTF. The DNA for the CDR3 is TGTGCCAGCAGCTTAGATCCCCCAGGGGTCTTCTATGGCTACACCTTC.